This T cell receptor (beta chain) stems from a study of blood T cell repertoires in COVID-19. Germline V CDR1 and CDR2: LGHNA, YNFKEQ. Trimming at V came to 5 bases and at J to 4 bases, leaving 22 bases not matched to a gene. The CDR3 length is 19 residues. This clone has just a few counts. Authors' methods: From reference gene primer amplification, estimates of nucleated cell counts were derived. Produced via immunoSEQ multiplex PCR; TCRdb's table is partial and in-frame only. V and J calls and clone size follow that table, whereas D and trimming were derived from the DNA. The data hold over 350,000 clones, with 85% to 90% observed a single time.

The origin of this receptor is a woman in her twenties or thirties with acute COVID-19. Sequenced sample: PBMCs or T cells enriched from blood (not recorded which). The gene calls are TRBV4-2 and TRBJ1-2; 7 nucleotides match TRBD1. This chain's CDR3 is CASSIFSGGTELSGYGYTF. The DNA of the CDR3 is TGTGCCAGCAGCATCTTTTCAGGCGGGACAGAGCTTTCGGGCTATGGCTACACCTTC.